This T cell receptor (beta chain) came from a study of cytomegalovirus exposure and HLA in healthy donors. Whole-study context: It was reported in a later analysis that the same platform had been used for the roughly 130 validation repertoires as for the roughly 670 first-cohort repertoires. Findings and caveats of the study: TCR clusters originating in the first cohort tended to co-occur in the 120 validation repertoires, according to a later analysis. In vitro, a few CMV-associated chains proved specific for CMV antigens. Among TCR beta chains, those listed as cytomegalovirus-associated numbered some 160.

The V gene's germline CDR1 is MNHNS and CDR2 SASEGT. The length of the CDR3 is 12 residues. The V gene lost 4 bases and the J gene lost 1 base, with 2 bases spanning the gap. Clones were sequenced by immunoSEQ multiplex PCR, and TCRdb holds only the in-frame ones, with some missing. This sample yields more than 70,000 clones, of which around 96% are seen a single time; around 1.6% belongs to the top ten. Points on this clone: Its antigen remains unidentified.

The receptor was derived from a man aged 18 to 30 in good health and CMV-seropositive. Sample: PBMCs. The chain combines TRBV6-1 with TRBJ1-5; no definite D call. This chain's CDR3 is CASSASNQPQHF. In DNA, the CDR3 is TGTGCCAGCAGTGCGAGCAATCAGCCCCAGCATTTT.